The rows below give T cell receptor beta chains drawn from one sample of a study of cytomegalovirus exposure and HLA in healthy donors. TCRdb's table, derived via immunoSEQ multiplex PCR, lists solely in-frame clones and lacks some. The sample has 150,000 to 180,000 clones, approximately 74% seen once. The source material was PBMCs. Receptors were obtained from a man aged 18-30 years in good health and CMV-seronegative. Each CDR3 is given with its conserved first and last residue. Each record gives: CDR3 protein, V gene, CDR3 length, J gene.

CASSLARLAGGLETQYF	TRBV5-1	17	TRBJ2-5
CASSLGGSGYGYTF	TRBV7-9	14	TRBJ1-2
CASSPPWDRGNFGNEQFF	TRBV9	18	TRBJ2-1
CASSTATASNEKLFF	TRBV7-8	15	TRBJ1-4
CASSYPRGGENSPLHF	TRBV6-5	16	TRBJ1-6
CASSQLPTGDTEAFF	TRBV4-1	15	TRBJ1-1
CASSQGERLEAFF	TRBV14	13	TRBJ1-1
CASSETVRAGQVVSGELFF	TRBV6-1	19	TRBJ2-2
CASSARTTGQGANGYTF	TRBV7-8	17	TRBJ1-2
CASSGQGQETQYF	TRBV19	13	TRBJ2-5
CASSTDRGVSYNEQFF	TRBV19	16	TRBJ2-1